This T cell receptor (beta chain) was recorded in a study of early T cells in non-severe SARS-CoV-2 infection. This clonotype was seen repeatedly, ten times or more. Germline CDR1 is SEHNR and CDR2 is FQNEAQ (reference sequence). The V gene end was trimmed by 5 bases and the J gene end by 0 bases; junction bases not matched to a gene: 8. The CDR3 is 17 residues long. Unique molecular identifiers were attached to individual cDNA molecules. TCRdb itself ran the 5' RACE reads through MiXCR, one entry per CDR3 protein. This table has roughly 30,000 distinct CDR3 sequences, roughly 4.5% appearing once. Input material: whole blood. The sequence was obtained from an adult who was a healthcare worker with PCR-confirmed SARS-CoV-2 infection or an uninfected control (not recorded which). V usage is TRBV7-9 and J usage is TRBJ2-2, with TRBD1 identical over 8 bases. CDR3 coding DNA: TGTGCCAGCAGCCTCCCGGCGGACAGGGCGAACACCGGGGAGCTGTTTTTT. It yields the protein CASSLPADRANTGELFF.